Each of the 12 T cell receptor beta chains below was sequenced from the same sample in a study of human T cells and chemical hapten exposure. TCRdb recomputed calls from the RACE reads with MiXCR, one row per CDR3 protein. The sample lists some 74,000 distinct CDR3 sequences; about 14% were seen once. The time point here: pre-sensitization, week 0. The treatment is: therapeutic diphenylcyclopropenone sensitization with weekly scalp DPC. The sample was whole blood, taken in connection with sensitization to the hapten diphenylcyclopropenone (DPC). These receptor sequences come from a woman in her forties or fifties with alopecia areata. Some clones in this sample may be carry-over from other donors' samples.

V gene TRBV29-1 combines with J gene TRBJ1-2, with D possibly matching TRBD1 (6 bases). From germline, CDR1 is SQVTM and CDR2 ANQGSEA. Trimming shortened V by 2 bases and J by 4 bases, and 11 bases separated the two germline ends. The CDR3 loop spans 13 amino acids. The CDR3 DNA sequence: TGCAGCGTTGAAAGGGGGGAAGTCTATGGCTACACCTTC. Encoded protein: CSVERGEVYGYTF.

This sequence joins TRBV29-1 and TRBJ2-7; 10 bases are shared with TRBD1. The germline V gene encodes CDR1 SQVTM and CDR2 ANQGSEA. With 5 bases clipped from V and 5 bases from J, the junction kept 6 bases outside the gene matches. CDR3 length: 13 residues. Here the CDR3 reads CSVLSGQGNEQYF. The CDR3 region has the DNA TGCAGCGTTCTATCGGGACAGGGGAACGAGCAGTACTTC.

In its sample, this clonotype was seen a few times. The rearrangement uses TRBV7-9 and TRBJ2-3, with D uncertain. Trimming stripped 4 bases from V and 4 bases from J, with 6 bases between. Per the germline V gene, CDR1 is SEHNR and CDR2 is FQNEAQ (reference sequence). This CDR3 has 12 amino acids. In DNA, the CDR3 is TGTGCCAGCAGCTCTATCCCAGATACGCAGTATTTT. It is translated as CASSSIPDTQYF.

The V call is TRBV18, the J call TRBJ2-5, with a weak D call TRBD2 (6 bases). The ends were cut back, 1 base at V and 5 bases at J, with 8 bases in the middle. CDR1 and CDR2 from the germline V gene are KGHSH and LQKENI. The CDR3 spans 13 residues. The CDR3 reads CASSPQGLETQYF. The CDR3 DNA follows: TGTGCCAGCTCACCACAGGGACTTGAGACCCAGTACTTC.

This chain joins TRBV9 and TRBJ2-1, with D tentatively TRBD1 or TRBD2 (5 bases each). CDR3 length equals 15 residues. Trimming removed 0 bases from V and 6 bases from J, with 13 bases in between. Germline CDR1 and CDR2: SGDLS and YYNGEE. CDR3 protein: CASSVEIGTFNEQFF. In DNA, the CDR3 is TGTGCCAGCAGCGTAGAAATCGGGACCTTCAATGAGCAGTTCTTC.

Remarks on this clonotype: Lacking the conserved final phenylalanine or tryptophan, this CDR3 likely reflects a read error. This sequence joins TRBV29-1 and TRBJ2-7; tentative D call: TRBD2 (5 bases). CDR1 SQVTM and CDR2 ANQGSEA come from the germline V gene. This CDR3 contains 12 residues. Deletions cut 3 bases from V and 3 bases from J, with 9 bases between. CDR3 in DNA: TGCAGCGTTGAGACCGGAGGCTACGAGCAGTACTCC. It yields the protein CSVETGGYEQYS.

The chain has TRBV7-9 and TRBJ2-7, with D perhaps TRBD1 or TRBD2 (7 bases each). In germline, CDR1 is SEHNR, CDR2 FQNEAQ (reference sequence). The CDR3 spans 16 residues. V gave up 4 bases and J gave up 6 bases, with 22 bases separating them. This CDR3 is CASSSSGTAQEVEQYF. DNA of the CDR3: TGTGCCAGCAGCTCGAGCGGGACAGCACAAGAGGTCGAGCAGTACTTC. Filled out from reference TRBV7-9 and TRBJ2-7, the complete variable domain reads DTGVSQNPRHKITKRGQNVTFRCDPISEHNRLYWYRQTLGQGPEFLTYFQNEAQLEKSRLLSDRFSAERPKGSFSTLEIQRTEQGDSAMYLCASSSSGTAQEVEQYFGPGTRLTVT.

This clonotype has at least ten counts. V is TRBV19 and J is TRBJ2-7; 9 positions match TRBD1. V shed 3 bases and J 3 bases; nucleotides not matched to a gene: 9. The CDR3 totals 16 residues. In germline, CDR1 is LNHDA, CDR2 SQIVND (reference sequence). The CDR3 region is CASSIRPGTGNYEQYF. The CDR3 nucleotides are TGTGCCAGTAGTATCCGCCCCGGGACAGGGAACTACGAGCAGTACTTC.

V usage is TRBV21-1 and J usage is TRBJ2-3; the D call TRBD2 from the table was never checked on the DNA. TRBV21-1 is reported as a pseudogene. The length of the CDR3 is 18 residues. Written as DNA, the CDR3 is TGTGCCAGCCGTAGAGGACCAGGACCCTCAAATCTCCTAGATACGCAGTATTTT. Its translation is CASRRGPGPSNLLDTQYF.

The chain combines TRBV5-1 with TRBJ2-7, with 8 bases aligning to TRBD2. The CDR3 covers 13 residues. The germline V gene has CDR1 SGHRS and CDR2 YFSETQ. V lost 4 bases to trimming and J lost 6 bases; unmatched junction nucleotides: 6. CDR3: CASSPTAGVEQYF. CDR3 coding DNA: TGCGCCAGCAGCCCTACAGCGGGAGTCGAGCAGTACTTC.

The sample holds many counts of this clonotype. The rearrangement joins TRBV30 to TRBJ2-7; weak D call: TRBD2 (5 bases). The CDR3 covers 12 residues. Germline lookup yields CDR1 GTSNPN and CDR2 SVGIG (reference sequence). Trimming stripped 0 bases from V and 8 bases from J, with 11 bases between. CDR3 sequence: CAWSVARVQQYF. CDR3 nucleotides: TGTGCCTGGAGTGTAGCGAGGGTTCAGCAGTACTTC.

CDR3 sequence (DNA): TGTGCCAGCAGCACAGGGACAGGCCACAATGAGCAGTTCTTC. Encoded protein: CASSTGTGHNEQFF. This chain links TRBV7-2 with TRBJ2-1; 8 positions agree with TRBD1. The CDR3 is 14 amino acids. Trimming at V came to 5 bases and at J to 5 bases, leaving 5 bases not matched to a gene. CDR1 and CDR2 (germline): SGHTA, FQGNSA. The variable domain in full, completed from reference TRBV7-2 and TRBJ2-1, reads GAGVSQSPSNKVTEKGKDVELRCDPISGHTALYWYRQSLGQGLEFLIYFQGNSAPDKSGLPSDRFSAERTGGSVSTLTIQRTQQEDSAVYLCASSTGTGHNEQFFGPGTRLTVL.